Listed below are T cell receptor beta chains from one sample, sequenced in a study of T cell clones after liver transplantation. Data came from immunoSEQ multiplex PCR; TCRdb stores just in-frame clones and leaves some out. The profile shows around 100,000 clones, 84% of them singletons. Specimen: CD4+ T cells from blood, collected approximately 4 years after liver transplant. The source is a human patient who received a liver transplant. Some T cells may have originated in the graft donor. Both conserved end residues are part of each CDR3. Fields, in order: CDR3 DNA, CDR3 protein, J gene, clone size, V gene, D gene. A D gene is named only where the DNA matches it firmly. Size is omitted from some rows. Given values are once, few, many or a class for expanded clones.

CDR3 DNA: TGTGCCAGCAGCTTGGGACAGGGATCAGGGGGCTACACCTTC
CDR3 protein: CASSLGQGSGGYTF
J gene: TRBJ1-2
clone size: -
V gene: TRBV5-6
D gene: TRBD1

CDR3 DNA: TGTGCCACCAGCAGAGAGCGCCATCTAGCGGGAGGGGACACCGGGGAGCTGTTTTTT
CDR3 protein: CATSRERHLAGGDTGELFF
J gene: TRBJ2-2
clone size: -
V gene: TRBV15
D gene: TRBD2

CDR3 DNA: TGTGCCAGCAGCCTCCAAACGGGAACTGAAGCTTTCTTT
CDR3 protein: CASSLQTGTEAFF
J gene: TRBJ1-1
clone size: -
V gene: TRBV7-8
D gene: -

CDR3 DNA: TGTGCCAGCAGCTTAGATAACGGATGGAACTATGGCTACACCTTC
CDR3 protein: CASSLDNGWNYGYTF
J gene: TRBJ1-2
clone size: -
V gene: TRBV7-2
D gene: -

CDR3 DNA: TGTGCTAGTGGTTCGGACAGCAATCAGCCCCAGCATTTT
CDR3 protein: CASGSDSNQPQHF
J gene: TRBJ1-5
clone size: -
V gene: TRBV12-5
D gene: -

CDR3 DNA: TGTGCCAGCTCACCCGCTCGAACTATCGACAATGAAAAACTGTTTTTT
CDR3 protein: CASSPARTIDNEKLFF
J gene: TRBJ1-4
clone size: -
V gene: TRBV18
D gene: -

CDR3 DNA: TGTGCCAGCCAAACAGGGGGCGCGAGCGCTGAAGCTTTCTTT
CDR3 protein: CASQTGGASAEAFF
J gene: TRBJ1-1
clone size: -
V gene: TRBV6-1
D gene: TRBD1

CDR3 DNA: TGTGCCAGCAGTCCCCTGGATCGTCACATTCAGTACTTC
CDR3 protein: CASSPLDRHIQYF
J gene: TRBJ2-4
clone size: -
V gene: TRBV6-5
D gene: -

CDR3 DNA: TGCAGCGCGGGACTAGGGGCGGCGACCGGGCAGTTCTTC
CDR3 protein: CSAGLGAATGQFF
J gene: TRBJ2-1
clone size: -
V gene: TRBV29-1
D gene: TRBD2

CDR3 DNA: TGTGCCAGCAGTGCGCCGGGACAGGGGTTTTCTAGCTCCTACGAGCAGTACTTC
CDR3 protein: CASSAPGQGFSSSYEQYF
J gene: TRBJ2-7
clone size: -
V gene: TRBV28
D gene: TRBD1

CDR3 DNA: TGTGCCAGCAGCGCCCGGAGGACAGGGGGCGCAAAGGAGACCCAGTACTTC
CDR3 protein: CASSARRTGGAKETQYF
J gene: TRBJ2-5
clone size: -
V gene: TRBV2
D gene: TRBD1

CDR3 DNA: TGCGCCAGCAGCCCGGCAGGGCCAGGGGCCTCTGGAAACACCATATATTTT
CDR3 protein: CASSPAGPGASGNTIYF
J gene: TRBJ1-3
clone size: -
V gene: TRBV5-1
D gene: -

CDR3 DNA: TGCGCCAGCAGCCAACGGGACTACCAAATCACCTTGAACACTGAAGCTTTCTTT
CDR3 protein: CASSQRDYQITLNTEAFF
J gene: TRBJ1-1
clone size: -
V gene: TRBV4-1
D gene: -

CDR3 DNA: TGTGCCAGCAGCTTGGGCCAGCTCCCGGGAAATGAGCAGTTCTTC
CDR3 protein: CASSLGQLPGNEQFF
J gene: TRBJ2-1
clone size: -
V gene: TRBV7-9
D gene: -

CDR3 DNA: TGTGCCAGCAGCTTTAATCGGTTAAGTACCTACGAGCAGTACTTC
CDR3 protein: CASSFNRLSTYEQYF
J gene: TRBJ2-7
clone size: -
V gene: TRBV7-9
D gene: -

CDR3 DNA: TGTGCCATCAGTGAGTCGGGAGGCCGCTCCTACGAGCAGTACTTC
CDR3 protein: CAISESGGRSYEQYF
J gene: TRBJ2-7
clone size: -
V gene: TRBV10-3
D gene: -

CDR3 DNA: TGTGCCAGCAGGCCGACAGGGCTAGCCAAAAACATTCAGTACTTC
CDR3 protein: CASRPTGLAKNIQYF
J gene: TRBJ2-4
clone size: -
V gene: TRBV7-9
D gene: TRBD1

CDR3 DNA: TGTGCCAGCAGTTCCCTAAGCGGGGGATACAATGAGCAGTTCTTC
CDR3 protein: CASSSLSGGYNEQFF
J gene: TRBJ2-1
clone size: -
V gene: TRBV27
D gene: TRBD2

CDR3 DNA: TGTGCCAGCAGCCCCCGGACAGGAACTAATTCACCCCTCCACTTT
CDR3 protein: CASSPRTGTNSPLHF
J gene: TRBJ1-6
clone size: -
V gene: TRBV14
D gene: TRBD1

CDR3 DNA: TGCGCCAGCAGCCCCCGCTTAGGGTTGTCAACTGAAGCTTTCTTT
CDR3 protein: CASSPRLGLSTEAFF
J gene: TRBJ1-1
clone size: -
V gene: TRBV4-1
D gene: -

CDR3 DNA: TGTGCCAGCAGCTTAAGACAGGGTGGGCCGTACTTC
CDR3 protein: CASSLRQGGPYF
J gene: TRBJ2-4
clone size: once
V gene: TRBV7-9
D gene: TRBD1

CDR3 DNA: TGTGCCAGCGGACAGGGATATACCGGGGAGCTGTTTTTT
CDR3 protein: CASGQGYTGELFF
J gene: TRBJ2-2
clone size: -
V gene: TRBV2
D gene: TRBD1

CDR3 DNA: TGTGCCAGCAGCGTCGGACAGGGTTACACTGAAGCTTTCTTT
CDR3 protein: CASSVGQGYTEAFF
J gene: TRBJ1-1
clone size: -
V gene: TRBV9
D gene: TRBD1

CDR3 DNA: TGTGCCAGCAAACGAGGGGGCAATCAGCCCCAGCATTTT
CDR3 protein: CASKRGGNQPQHF
J gene: TRBJ1-5
clone size: -
V gene: TRBV2
D gene: -

CDR3 DNA: TGTGCCAGCAGTTTAATAGGGGAACAAGAGACCCAGTACTTC
CDR3 protein: CASSLIGEQETQYF
J gene: TRBJ2-5
clone size: -
V gene: TRBV28
D gene: -

CDR3 DNA: TGTGCCAGCAGACTAATTTCTACAAGAGGGCATGGCTACACCTTC
CDR3 protein: CASRLISTRGHGYTF
J gene: TRBJ1-2
clone size: -
V gene: TRBV27
D gene: -

CDR3 DNA: TGTGCCAGCAGACGACAGTTCATGAACACTGAAGCTTTCTTT
CDR3 protein: CASRRQFMNTEAFF
J gene: TRBJ1-1
clone size: once
V gene: TRBV5-6
D gene: -

CDR3 DNA: TGTGCCAGCAGGACAGGGGTCCGCGAGCAGTACTTC
CDR3 protein: CASRTGVREQYF
J gene: TRBJ2-7
clone size: few
V gene: TRBV6-1
D gene: TRBD1

CDR3 DNA: TGTGCCAGCAGCCCCCCCCCTCGGGGCTACGAGCAGTACTTC
CDR3 protein: CASSPPPRGYEQYF
J gene: TRBJ2-7
clone size: -
V gene: TRBV11-3
D gene: -

CDR3 DNA: TGTGCCAGCAGCTTAGAAGGGGCCCTGCGGAGCACTGAAGCTTTCTTT
CDR3 protein: CASSLEGALRSTEAFF
J gene: TRBJ1-1
clone size: -
V gene: TRBV7-9
D gene: -

CDR3 DNA: TGTGCCACCCGCAAGGAGGGGGAATTGTTGAATCAGCCCCAGCATTTT
CDR3 protein: CATRKEGELLNQPQHF
J gene: TRBJ1-5
clone size: -
V gene: TRBV19
D gene: -

CDR3 DNA: TGCAGCGTTGGACCTACCGATGGACGGCAGTACTTC
CDR3 protein: CSVGPTDGRQYF
J gene: TRBJ2-5
clone size: -
V gene: TRBV29-1
D gene: -

CDR3 DNA: TGTGCCAGCAGCTTGTTGGGGGCCTCTGGAAACACCATATATTTT
CDR3 protein: CASSLLGASGNTIYF
J gene: TRBJ1-3
clone size: -
V gene: TRBV5-4
D gene: -

CDR3 DNA: TGTGCCAGCAGCCTTCCCGGGACACTGAACACTGAAGCTTTCTTT
CDR3 protein: CASSLPGTLNTEAFF
J gene: TRBJ1-1
clone size: -
V gene: TRBV5-8
D gene: -

CDR3 DNA: TGTGCCAGCAGTGATCCAAAAATCCGCGAGAGGGAAAGGCTTCGCGAGCAGTACTTC
CDR3 protein: CASSDPKIRERERLREQYF
J gene: TRBJ2-7
clone size: -
V gene: TRBV2
D gene: -

CDR3 DNA: TGCAGTGCTAGATCCGATGGCTACACCTTC
CDR3 protein: CSARSDGYTF
J gene: TRBJ1-2
clone size: -
V gene: TRBV20-1
D gene: -

CDR3 DNA: TGTGCCAGCTCACCCGGGACGAACTATGGCTACACCTTC
CDR3 protein: CASSPGTNYGYTF
J gene: TRBJ1-2
clone size: -
V gene: TRBV18
D gene: -

CDR3 DNA: TGTGCCAGAGGGCAAGGGCGGGAGGGTTACACCGGGGAGCTGTTTTTT
CDR3 protein: CARGQGREGYTGELFF
J gene: TRBJ2-2
clone size: -
V gene: TRBV5-3
D gene: TRBD2

CDR3 DNA: TGTGCCAGCAGCTCCCAGGGGCAGGCCGGGGAGCTGTTTTTT
CDR3 protein: CASSSQGQAGELFF
J gene: TRBJ2-2
clone size: -
V gene: TRBV5-6
D gene: -

CDR3 DNA: TGTGCCAGCAGTGAAACAGGGTATTCAGCGGGTACGCAGTATTTT
CDR3 protein: CASSETGYSAGTQYF
J gene: TRBJ2-3
clone size: -
V gene: TRBV6-4
D gene: -

CDR3 DNA: TGCAGCGTGGGACAGGGCGACGAGCAGTACTTC
CDR3 protein: CSVGQGDEQYF
J gene: TRBJ2-7
clone size: -
V gene: TRBV29-1
D gene: TRBD1

CDR3 DNA: TGTGCCAGCAGCCCCCGGGGGACAATCAATGAGCAGTTCTTC
CDR3 protein: CASSPRGTINEQFF
J gene: TRBJ2-1
clone size: -
V gene: TRBV9
D gene: -

CDR3 DNA: TGTGCCAGCAGTTACTCGAGCAGCGGTTCCTACGAGCAGTACTTC
CDR3 protein: CASSYSSSGSYEQYF
J gene: TRBJ2-7
clone size: -
V gene: TRBV6-5
D gene: -

CDR3 DNA: TGTGCCAGCAGTCTAAATCTCAGGGGAGGGCCCCAGCATTTT
CDR3 protein: CASSLNLRGGPQHF
J gene: TRBJ1-5
clone size: -
V gene: TRBV27
D gene: -

CDR3 DNA: TGTGCCAGCAGCTCCGGGGACATTCAGTACTTC
CDR3 protein: CASSSGDIQYF
J gene: TRBJ2-4
clone size: -
V gene: TRBV7-2
D gene: -

CDR3 DNA: TGTGCCAGCAGCTTGAGGAGTTCCTACGAGCAGTACTTC
CDR3 protein: CASSLRSSYEQYF
J gene: TRBJ2-7
clone size: -
V gene: TRBV5-6
D gene: -

CDR3 DNA: TGCGCCAGCAGTACCGACAGGGCCGGGGAGCAGTACTTC
CDR3 protein: CASSTDRAGEQYF
J gene: TRBJ2-7
clone size: once
V gene: TRBV10-2
D gene: TRBD1

CDR3 DNA: TGTGCCAGCAGCGGACCCTTACCTCTTCGGCCCCAGCATTTT
CDR3 protein: CASSGPLPLRPQHF
J gene: TRBJ1-5
clone size: -
V gene: TRBV7-8
D gene: -

CDR3 DNA: TGTGCCAGCAGCGGCCGGGACAACTATTTAGAAGCTTTCTTT
CDR3 protein: CASSGRDNYLEAFF
J gene: TRBJ1-1
clone size: -
V gene: TRBV5-4
D gene: -

CDR3 DNA: TGTGCCAGCAGCCGACCCGACGGTTCTAATGAAAAACTGTTTTTT
CDR3 protein: CASSRPDGSNEKLFF
J gene: TRBJ1-4
clone size: -
V gene: TRBV6-6
D gene: -

CDR3 DNA: TGTGCCAGCAGCCCGGACAGGGCGTCGAAACTGTTTTTT
CDR3 protein: CASSPDRASKLFF
J gene: TRBJ1-4
clone size: -
V gene: TRBV5-8
D gene: TRBD1

CDR3 DNA: TGTGCCACCAGCAGAGGTGGACAGGGAAGAGGAAACACCATATATTTT
CDR3 protein: CATSRGGQGRGNTIYF
J gene: TRBJ1-3
clone size: -
V gene: TRBV15
D gene: TRBD1

CDR3 DNA: TGTGCCAGCTTTAGGGCAGTGGGAGGAAGGAGTGGGATCACACCTGAAGCTTTCTTT
CDR3 protein: CASFRAVGGRSGITPEAFF
J gene: TRBJ1-1
clone size: -
V gene: TRBV18
D gene: -

CDR3 DNA: TGTGCCAGCAGCCAAGATTGGGCTAGCAGGACGCAGTATTTT
CDR3 protein: CASSQDWASRTQYF
J gene: TRBJ2-3
clone size: -
V gene: TRBV14
D gene: -

CDR3 DNA: TGTGCCAGCAGTCGACTAGCGGGCAATGAGCAGTTCTTC
CDR3 protein: CASSRLAGNEQFF
J gene: TRBJ2-1
clone size: -
V gene: TRBV5-8
D gene: TRBD2

CDR3 DNA: TGTGCCAGCACCCGGGCCCAGTGGGAGCCCCAGCATTTT
CDR3 protein: CASTRAQWEPQHF
J gene: TRBJ1-5
clone size: -
V gene: TRBV28
D gene: -

CDR3 DNA: TGTGCCAGCTCACCCGGGACAGGGGCGAGGGATACGCAGTATTTT
CDR3 protein: CASSPGTGARDTQYF
J gene: TRBJ2-3
clone size: -
V gene: TRBV18
D gene: TRBD1

CDR3 DNA: TGTGCCTGGAGAGGGTTCAATGGCTACACCTTC
CDR3 protein: CAWRGFNGYTF
J gene: TRBJ1-2
clone size: few
V gene: TRBV30
D gene: -

CDR3 DNA: TGTGCCAGCAGAGACACCGGGACAGCAGCCTACGAGCAGTACTTC
CDR3 protein: CASRDTGTAAYEQYF
J gene: TRBJ2-7
clone size: -
V gene: TRBV28
D gene: TRBD1